The 22 T cell receptor beta chains in this list originate from one sample, sequenced in a study of Graves' ophthalmopathy and Graves' hyperthyroidism. CDR3 regions of TCR beta were amplified from RNA transcripts. An opening RT-PCR round employed HTBI primers and preceded a second-round multiplex PCR. TCRdb ran MiXCR on the multiplex PCR reads and lists one entry per CDR3 protein. The sample includes hundreds of thousands of distinct CDR3 sequences, about 21% of them seen just once. The sequenced sample consisted of peripheral blood. These receptors originate from a woman in her late teens or twenties with stable Graves' hyperthyroidism.

This clonotype was recorded at least ten times. The chain joins TRBV30 to TRBJ2-2; either TRBD1 or TRBD2 may supply D (5 bases each). The CDR3 length is 15 residues. Germline values: CDR1 GTSNPN, CDR2 SVGIG (reference sequence). The germline V and J ends were trimmed by 0 bases and 4 bases, with 12 bases remaining between them. The CDR3 sequence: CAWSVLRGVTGELFF. The CDR3 coding sequence is TGTGCCTGGAGTGTGTTACGAGGGGTCACCGGGGAGCTGTTTTTT.

The table lists this clonotype with many counts. The chain combines TRBV3-1 with TRBJ2-5, with 7 bases aligning to TRBD2. The CDR3 is made up of 19 amino acids. The V segment lost 0 bases and the J segment 0 bases; nucleotides outside the gene matches: 13. The germline V gene has CDR1 LGHDT and CDR2 YNNKEL (reference sequence). CDR3 loop: CASSQDRGSWIKDQETQYF. For the CDR3, the DNA is TGTGCCAGCAGCCAAGATCGCGGGAGTTGGATTAAAGACCAAGAGACCCAGTACTTC.

The chain employs TRBV11-1 and TRBJ2-2; 13 nucleotides line up with TRBD2. The CDR3 runs 19 residues. Germline V gives CDR1 SGHAT, CDR2 FQDESV (reference sequence). The V gene end was trimmed by 5 bases and the J gene end by 5 bases; junction bases not matched to a gene: 14. CDR3 region: CASSPTRLAGGPRTGELFF. For the CDR3, the DNA is TGTGCCAGCAGCCCTACCAGACTAGCGGGGGGCCCAAGGACCGGGGAGCTGTTTTTT.

This clonotype has ten or more counts. V usage is TRBV6-1 and J usage is TRBJ1-2; D gene uncertain. Germline V lookup: CDR1 MNHNS, CDR2 SASEGT. This CDR3 comprises 16 residues. V shed 2 bases and J shed 5 bases, with 18 bases lying between them. The CDR3 here is CASSELRRRNRYGYTF. The CDR3 DNA reads TGTGCCAGCAGTGAACTCCGGCGGAGAAACCGGTATGGCTACACCTTC.

Ten or more counts support this clonotype. The chain uses TRBV30 and TRBJ1-2, with TRBD1 as a possible D gene (6 bases). The CDR3 is 13 amino acids. The V end was cut by 1 base, the J end by 4 bases, with 10 bases between. Germline V CDR1 and CDR2: GTSNPN, SVGIG (reference sequence). The chain's CDR3 is CAWSGQVAYGYTF. The CDR3 nucleotides read TGTGCCTGGAGTGGACAGGTCGCCTATGGCTACACCTTC.

This clonotype occurred many times. The chain carries TRBV6-5 and TRBJ2-7; 8 nucleotides agree with TRBD1. CDR3 length equals 16 residues. Germline V lookup: CDR1 MNHEY, CDR2 SVGAGI. The V and J ends lost 4 bases and 3 bases, in that order; junction bases with no gene match: 11. CDR3 DNA sequence: TGTGCCAGCAGTTTCCCTAGGACAGGGCCCAACTACGAGCAGTACTTC. Its protein product is CASSFPRTGPNYEQYF.

This clonotype was observed at least ten times. This chain joins TRBV28 and TRBJ1-1; unclear D gene. Trimming pared 3 bases from V and 4 bases from J, leaving 12 bases between. This CDR3 comprises 14 residues. Germline CDR1 is MDHEN and CDR2 is SYDVKM. CDR3 bases: TGTGCCAGCAGTTTTTGGGTCTCGGGCACTGAAGCTTTCTTT. This sequence encodes CASSFWVSGTEAFF.

A few counts support this clonotype. V and J are TRBV10-3 and TRBJ1-1; D gene uncertain. This CDR3 contains 14 residues. V lost 7 bases and J lost 1, with 13 bases in between. CDR1 and CDR2 (germline): ENHRY, SYGVKD. The CDR3 nucleotides read TGTGCCATCACCGCCGATGTGGCGAACACTGAAGCTTTCTTT. Its protein product is CAITADVANTEAFF.

The gene calls are TRBV5-1 and TRBJ2-5, with 9 bases matching TRBD1. Losses at the gene ends were 4 bases for V and 2 bases for J; bases not matched to a gene: 6. CDR1 SGHRS and CDR2 YFSETQ come from the germline V gene. The CDR3 sequence is 15 residues long. CDR3 bases: TGCGCCAGCAGCGGACAGGGGAGTCGGCAAGAGACCCAGTACTTC. This codes for CASSGQGSRQETQYF.

This clonotype was seen repeatedly, ten times or more. V is TRBV12-3 or TRBV12-4 and J is TRBJ2-5, with unresolved D. V gave up 5 bases and J gave up 4 bases, with 11 bases separating them. The CDR3 consists of 13 residues. CDR3 nucleotide sequence: TGTGCCAGCAGTGTTAAGGTGGGAGAGACCCAGTACTTC. Amino acids: CASSVKVGETQYF.

Ten or more counts support this clonotype. The rearrangement links TRBV7-9 to TRBJ1-1; no definite D call. CDR1 and CDR2 from the germline V gene are SEHNR and FQNEAQ (reference sequence). This CDR3 comprises 12 residues. Deletions cut 5 bases from V and 1 base from J, with 5 bases between. Here the CDR3 reads CASSTPNTEAFF. CDR3 nucleotides: TGTGCCAGCAGCACGCCGAACACTGAAGCTTTCTTT.

This clonotype was seen at least ten times. This chain uses TRBV10-3 with TRBJ2-5; 9 bases are shared with TRBD2. The trim removed 3 bases at V and 5 bases at J, leaving 1 base unmatched. The germline V gene encodes CDR1 ENHRY and CDR2 SYGVKD. The CDR3 runs 13 residues. The CDR3: CAISDAGGETQYF. DNA for the CDR3: TGTGCCATCAGTGATGCGGGAGGGGAGACCCAGTACTTC.

This clonotype was found many times. The chain carries TRBV7-2 and TRBJ2-7; possibly TRBD1 for D (6 bases). This CDR3 comprises 16 residues. Trimming pared 7 bases from V and 4 bases from J, leaving 23 bases between. The germline V gene encodes CDR1 SGHTA and CDR2 FQGNSA. The CDR3 spells CASTQGPGAGIYEQYF. CDR3 in DNA: TGTGCCAGCACTCAGGGGCCCGGGGCCGGGATATACGAGCAGTACTTC.

V gene TRBV3-1 combines with J gene TRBJ2-5; no reliable D call. V lost 8 bases to trimming and J lost 6 bases, with 16 bases between them. CDR3 length equals 13 residues. Germline assignment: CDR1 LGHDT and CDR2 YNNKEL (reference sequence). The CDR3 sequence is CASSLRASQTQYF. The CDR3, as DNA: TGTGCCAGCTCCTTAAGGGCATCCCAGACCCAGTACTTC.

On this clonotype: A clone one base away is much larger, so this may be a read error. V is TRBV10-1 and J is TRBJ2-7, with 9 bases fitting TRBD2. From germline, CDR1 is WNHNN and CDR2 SYGVQD (reference sequence). This CDR3 has 14 amino acids. The CDR3 sequence: CVSSIVSGSFEQYF. CDR3 sequence (DNA): TGCGTCAGCAGCATCGTTAGCGGGAGTTTCGAGCAGTACTTC.

This clonotype was found many times. V gene TRBV28 combines with J gene TRBJ1-2; perhaps TRBD1 as D (5 bases). Trimming removed 10 bases at V and 3 bases at J, with 12 bases between. Germline loops: CDR1 MDHEN, CDR2 SYDVKM. The CDR3 has 12 amino acids. The CDR3 nucleotides are TGTGCCACCTATACAGGTTACTATGGCTACACCTTC. Translating gives CATYTGYYGYTF.

The sample holds many counts of this clonotype. The chain employs TRBV6-1 and TRBJ2-3; possibly TRBD2 for D (6 bases). The germline V gene has CDR1 MNHNS and CDR2 SASEGT. Between the trimmed V and J ends, which lost 4 bases and 10 bases, there was a span of 24 bases. CDR3 length: 16 amino acids. DNA of the CDR3: TGTGCCAGCAGTGTGACAGAGGGCGGCAGCGGAGGGCCGCAGTATTTT. It yields the protein CASSVTEGGSGGPQYF.

This clonotype was observed at least ten times. The chain uses TRBV28 and TRBJ1-2; no clear D gene. The germline V gene has CDR1 MDHEN and CDR2 SYDVKM. V was clipped by 6 bases and J by 2 bases, with 16 bases between them. The CDR3 is made up of 15 amino acids. The CDR3 coding sequence is TGTGCCAGCAGGCGCCTGGCGGAAGAAAACTATGGCTACACCTTC. Translating gives CASRRLAEENYGYTF.

This clonotype showed up many times. The chain has TRBV28 and TRBJ1-2; 8 bases match TRBD1. Germline V gene lookup returns CDR1 MDHEN and CDR2 SYDVKM. The CDR3 runs 12 residues. V trimming: 5 bases; J trimming: 6 bases; junction bases outside the gene matches: 2. The CDR3 DNA sequence: TGTGCCAGCAGTACACAGGGGGATGGCTACACCTTC. Protein product: CASSTQGDGYTF.

V is TRBV28 and J is TRBJ2-7; TRBD2 matches at 15 bases. V shed 8 bases and J 6 bases; nucleotides not matched to a gene: 11. Germline values: CDR1 MDHEN, CDR2 SYDVKM. This CDR3 is 16 amino acids long. The CDR3 coding sequence is TGTGCCAGCGCCGCAGGAGGACTAGCGGGAGGGCGCGAGCAGTACTTC. Amino acids: CASAAGGLAGGREQYF.

J is TRBJ1-5 and V is TRBV11-1; D gene ambiguous. This CDR3 contains 13 residues. Germline V gene lookup returns CDR1 SGHAT and CDR2 FQDESV (reference sequence). The V end was cut by 0 bases, the J end by 7 bases, with 7 bases between. The DNA of the CDR3 is TGTGCCAGCAGCTTAGCGCCCGGGCAGCCCCAGCATTTT. It specifies CASSLAPGQPQHF. The full variable domain, with the rest looked up from reference TRBV11-1 and TRBJ1-5, is EAEVAQSPRYKITEKSQAVAFWCDPISGHATLYWYRQILGQGPELLVQFQDESVVDDSQLPKDRFSAERLKGVDSTLKIQPAELGDSAMYLCASSLAPGQPQHFGDGTRLSIL.

As concerns this clonotype: Relative to the germline gene, one junction end is altered; a read error may explain this. The V call is TRBV2, the J call TRBJ2-7; the D gene could be TRBD1 or TRBD2 (5 bases each). From germline, CDR1 is SNHLY and CDR2 FYNNEI. CDR3 length: 15 amino acids. CDR3 DNA sequence: TGTGCCAGCAGGGCCGGGGCAGTCGGGAACTACGATCAGTACTTC. Encoded protein: CASRAGAVGNYDQYF.